Listed below are T cell receptor beta chains from one sample, sequenced in a study of graft-versus-host responses after intestinal transplantation. Clones were sequenced by immunoSEQ multiplex PCR, and TCRdb holds only the in-frame ones, with some missing. Of 130,000 or so clones in the sample, over 85% were seen once. Their specific antigens are unknown. Sequences were derived from unstimulated CD4+ T cells sorted from spleen or lymph node cells, sampled before intestinal transplant. The receptor set was obtained from a human donor who received an intestinal transplant. Each CDR3 is given with its conserved first and last residue. D genes are given only for firm matches.

CDR3aa: CASSPDLAGVVPLHF; CDR3nt: TGCGCCAGCAGCCCGGATCTGGCAGGTGTTGTGCCCCTCCACTTT; j_gene: TRBJ1-6; d_gene: -; v_gene: TRBV5-1
CDR3aa: CSVGLGAETQYF; CDR3nt: TGCAGCGTAGGGCTCGGGGCCGAGACCCAGTACTTC; j_gene: TRBJ2-5; d_gene: -; v_gene: TRBV29-1
CDR3aa: CASSLEVARTDTQYF; CDR3nt: TGTGCCAGCAGCTTAGAAGTAGCCCGCACAGATACGCAGTATTTT; j_gene: TRBJ2-3; d_gene: -; v_gene: TRBV7-2
CDR3aa: CASSGRETQYF; CDR3nt: TGTGCCAGCAGTGGTCGAGAGACCCAGTACTTC; j_gene: TRBJ2-5; d_gene: -; v_gene: TRBV25-1
CDR3aa: CASSPDSHYGYTF; CDR3nt: TGTGCCAGCAGCCCTGACAGTCACTATGGCTACACCTTC; j_gene: TRBJ1-2; d_gene: -; v_gene: TRBV9
CDR3aa: CASSQLARVRETQYF; CDR3nt: TGTGCCAGCAGCCAACTCGCCAGGGTGAGGGAGACCCAGTACTTC; j_gene: TRBJ2-5; d_gene: -; v_gene: TRBV7-8
CDR3aa: CASSPQGITRNEQYF; CDR3nt: TGTGCCAGCTCACCTCAAGGGATTACGAGAAACGAGCAGTACTTC; j_gene: TRBJ2-7; d_gene: -; v_gene: TRBV18
CDR3aa: CASSQAGHPGYTF; CDR3nt: TGCGCCAGCAGCCAGGCGGGACACCCTGGCTACACCTTC; j_gene: TRBJ1-2; d_gene: -; v_gene: TRBV4-1
CDR3aa: CASSYRAGGTDTQYF; CDR3nt: TGTGCCAGCAGTTACCGGGCGGGGGGCACAGATACGCAGTATTTT; j_gene: TRBJ2-3; d_gene: TRBD2; v_gene: TRBV6-5
CDR3aa: CAWSVRGAGYGYTF; CDR3nt: TGTGCCTGGAGTGTTCGGGGGGCGGGCTATGGCTACACCTTC; j_gene: TRBJ1-2; d_gene: -; v_gene: TRBV30
CDR3aa: CASRRQGTRGNYGYTF; CDR3nt: TGTGCCAGCAGGAGACAGGGAACGAGGGGGAACTATGGCTACACCTTC; j_gene: TRBJ1-2; d_gene: TRBD1; v_gene: TRBV9
CDR3aa: CASSVDRGGETQYF; CDR3nt: TGTGCCAGCAGCGTAGATAGGGGGGGTGAGACCCAGTACTTC; j_gene: TRBJ2-5; d_gene: -; v_gene: TRBV9
CDR3aa: CASSIDGSGQPQHF; CDR3nt: TGTGCCAGTAGTATAGATGGGTCGGGCCAGCCCCAGCATTTT; j_gene: TRBJ1-5; d_gene: -; v_gene: TRBV19
CDR3aa: CASSLMAGGHSGANVLTF; CDR3nt: TGTGCCAGCAGCTTGATGGCGGGGGGCCACTCTGGGGCCAACGTCCTGACTTTC; j_gene: TRBJ2-6; d_gene: TRBD2; v_gene: TRBV5-4